The 7 T cell receptor beta chains below come from one sample, sequenced in a study of vaccination and CD4 T cells after COVID-19. No antigen has been identified for these receptors. Cultured CD4+ T cell DNA underwent sequencing with the Oncomine TCR Beta short-read assay. TCRdb itself ran the PCR reads through MiXCR, one entry per CDR3 protein. The sample has 10,000 to 14,000 distinct CDR3 sequences; around three fifths are singletons. Specified treatment: approximately 11-day PBMC culture with coronavirus spike peptide pools or control peptides (ViraFEST assay). The sample in question was CD4+ T cells from blood, cultured in vitro, obtained before SARS-CoV-2 vaccination. These receptors originate from a human donor who had recovered from COVID-19.

This sequence joins TRBV10-1 and TRBJ2-3, with a tentative D call TRBD2 (6 bases). Germline V gives CDR1 WNHNN, CDR2 SYGVQD (reference sequence). This CDR3 is built from 13 residues. Trimming left V 9 bases short and J 6 bases short, with 16 bases between. CDR3 protein: CARIAGSTDTQYF. Here the CDR3 DNA reads TGCGCCAGGATTGCGGGATCCACGGATACGCAGTATTTT.

The chain recombines TRBV27 with TRBJ2-1; D perhaps matches TRBD2 (6 bases). The CDR3 sequence is 17 residues long. Germline CDR1 and CDR2: MNHEY and SMNVEV (reference sequence). Trimming stripped 3 bases from V and 4 bases from J, with 19 bases between. Here the CDR3 DNA reads TGTGCCAGCAGTTTTTGGATGCCTAGCGATATTTACAATGAGCAGTTCTTC. Translated: CASSFWMPSDIYNEQFF.

The chain employs TRBV20-1 and TRBJ2-3; D might be TRBD1 (6 bases). There are 16 residues in the CDR3. V lost 6 bases to trimming and J lost 2 bases, with 21 bases between them. Germline CDR1 reads DFQATT; CDR2 reads SNEGSKA (reference sequence). For the CDR3, the DNA is TGCAGTGCCCCCCGCCCGACAGGTCCATTCACAGATACGCAGTATTTT. Encoded protein: CSAPRPTGPFTDTQYF.

V and J are TRBV30 and TRBJ1-1; TRBD1 matches at 10 bases. The trim removed 2 bases at V and 5 bases at J, leaving 5 bases unmatched. Germline CDR1 is GTSNPN and CDR2 is SVGIG (reference sequence). The CDR3 covers 14 residues. In nucleotides, the CDR3 is TGTGCCTGGAGTAAGGGGACAGGGGAAACTGAAGCTTTCTTT. Its translation is CAWSKGTGETEAFF.

CDR3 sequence: CASSSRGTSNSPLHF. CDR3 bases: TGTGCCAGCAGCTCTCGGGGCACCTCAAATTCACCCCTCCACTTT. The gene calls are TRBV11-2 and TRBJ1-6; perhaps TRBD1 as D (5 bases). The germline V and J ends were trimmed by 4 bases and 7 bases, with 14 bases remaining between them. The CDR3 has 15 amino acids. Germline CDR1 reads SGHAT; CDR2 reads FQNNGV.

This clonotype is a singleton in its sample. This chain joins TRBV4-3 and TRBJ1-2; tentative D call: TRBD1 (5 bases). Trimming stripped 4 bases from V and 5 bases from J, with 26 bases between. This CDR3 region has 18 residues. Germline CDR1 LGHNA, CDR2 YSLEER. Here the CDR3 DNA reads TGCGCCAGCAGCCCGAAAGATTATTCGGTCATGGGGGAGTATGGCTACACCTTC. It translates to CASSPKDYSVMGEYGYTF.

In nucleotides, the CDR3 is TGTGCCAGCACCAGTATAGTGAGCTCCTACGAGCAGTACTTC. Protein product: CASTSIVSSYEQYF. The V and J genes are TRBV6-1 and TRBJ2-7; D call uncertain. Germline assignment: CDR1 MNHNS and CDR2 SASEGT. This CDR3 has 14 amino acids. Trimming left V 7 bases short and J 0 bases short, with 13 bases between.